This TCR beta chain was observed in a study of T cells of healthy individuals. TCRdb itself ran the 5' RACE reads through MiXCR, one entry per CDR3 protein. The profile shows approximately 89,000 distinct CDR3 sequences, about 5% of them singletons. This clonotype came up many times. This receptor was identified in a female donor in good health.

The CDR3 nucleotides read TGTGCCAGCACCCCTCCCGGGTCCATCCTCTCCTACAATGAGCAGTTCTTC. This translates into CASTPPGSILSYNEQFF. V is TRBV11-2 and J is TRBJ2-1; D is uncertain. V was shortened by 7 bases and J by 0 bases, with 19 bases between the two germline ends. This CDR3 has 17 amino acids. Germline assignment: CDR1 SGHAT and CDR2 FQNNGV.